These 30 T cell receptor beta chains share one sample of origin, sequenced in a study of CD8+ T cells in alopecia areata. RNA was extracted and reverse transcribed into cDNA as the sequencing template. Here immunoSEQ multiplex PCR was the method, and the copy in TCRdb shows in-frame clones only, minus some. The repertoire holds 100,000 to 150,000 clones, about 46% seen once, with 18% in the top ten. The sequenced sample was CD8+ T cells sorted from blood, obtained at week 0. The source is a human donor with alopecia areata.

The rearrangement joins TRBV7-8 to TRBJ2-1, with 8 bases aligning to TRBD2. The length of the CDR3 is 15 residues. The germline gives CDR1 SGHVS, CDR2 FQNEAQ. V lost 5 bases to trimming and J lost 4 bases; unmatched junction nucleotides: 7. The CDR3 region is CASSPVAGFYNEQFF. The DNA of the CDR3 is TGTGCCAGCAGCCCCGTAGCGGGGTTTTACAATGAGCAGTTCTTC.

This clone was observed a handful of times. The chain uses TRBV6-5 and TRBJ1-2; 7 bases are shared with TRBD1. The CDR3 is 14 residues long. V lost 4 bases, J lost 2 bases, and 4 bases stayed unmatched. Germline V gene lookup returns CDR1 MNHEY and CDR2 SVGAGI. The CDR3 sequence: CASSSLTGNYGYTF. The CDR3 DNA sequence: TGTGCCAGCAGTTCCCTGACAGGGAACTATGGCTACACCTTC.

The chain joins TRBV29-1 to TRBJ2-3, with D perhaps TRBD1 (5 bases). Germline CDR1 is SQVTM and CDR2 is ANQGSEA. The ends were cut back, 4 bases at V and 2 bases at J, with 10 bases in the middle. This CDR3 has 13 amino acids. CDR3 amino acids: CSVVRQNTDTQYF. The CDR3 DNA is TGCAGCGTTGTGAGACAGAACACAGATACGCAGTATTTT.

The chain is built from TRBV30 and TRBJ1-2, with D tentatively TRBD1 (6 bases). This CDR3 spans 12 amino acids. CDR1 is GTSNPN and CDR2 is SVGIG in the germline V gene (reference sequence). V lost 4 bases, J lost 4 bases, and 10 bases lay in between. CDR3 bases: TGTGCCTGGACCGGGACACCCTATGGCTACACCTTC. It specifies CAWTGTPYGYTF.

A single count supports this clone. V gene TRBV29-1 combines with J gene TRBJ1-3; D call uncertain. The V gene lost 4 bases and the J gene lost 2 bases, with 12 bases spanning the gap. Germline-derived CDR1 and CDR2 are SQVTM and ANQGSEA. The CDR3 is made up of 14 amino acids. CDR3 sequence (DNA): TGCAGCGTTGTAGGAGTACTAACTGGAAACACCATATATTTT. Its protein product is CSVVGVLTGNTIYF.

The V and J genes are TRBV27 and TRBJ1-1, with D hard to call. The CDR3 has 15 amino acids. The V and J ends lost 5 bases and 4 bases respectively, with 17 bases between them. CDR1 MNHEY and CDR2 SMNVEV come from the germline V gene (reference sequence). CDR3 loop: CASSVTGDSTTEAFF. The CDR3 DNA follows: TGTGCCAGCAGTGTAACGGGAGACTCAACCACTGAAGCTTTCTTT.

Concerning this clone itself: Mismatch with germline at one junction end may stem from a read error. This chain connects TRBV27 to TRBJ1-5; no clear D gene. Germline CDR1 is MNHEY and CDR2 is SMNVEV (reference sequence). This CDR3 region has 13 residues. In nucleotides, the CDR3 is TGTGCCGGCAGTACGGTGGGAAATCAGCCCCAGCATTTT. Residues: CAGSTVGNQPQHF.

The chain couples TRBV13 to TRBJ1-5, with 10 positions matching TRBD1. V lost 7 bases and J lost 6; bases outside the gene matches: 6. Germline CDR1 and CDR2: PRHDT and FYEKMQ (reference sequence). CDR3 length: 14 residues. This chain's CDR3 is CASTQGTGVQPQHF. CDR3 nucleotides: TGTGCCAGCACCCAAGGGACAGGGGTTCAGCCCCAGCATTTT.

The rearrangement uses TRBV7-9 and TRBJ2-7, with 7 nucleotides matching TRBD1. This CDR3 region has 15 residues. From germline, CDR1 is SEHNR and CDR2 FQNEAQ (reference sequence). The V gene end was trimmed by 1 base and the J gene end by 2 bases; junction bases not matched to a gene: 5. The DNA for the CDR3 is TGTGCCAGCAGCTTAGGAGTGACAGGGACCTACGAGCAGTACTTC. Translating it yields CASSLGVTGTYEQYF. Looking up the rest from reference TRBV7-9 and TRBJ2-7 gives the full variable domain: DTGVSQNPRHKITKRGQNVTFRCDPISEHNRLYWYRQTLGQGPEFLTYFQNEAQLEKSRLLSDRFSAERPKGSFSTLEIQRTEQGDSAMYLCASSLGVTGTYEQYFGPGTRLTVT.

The chain combines TRBV4-1 with TRBJ2-7; possible D gene TRBD1, 5 bases. The germline CDR1 and CDR2 sequences are MGHRA and YSYEKL. The CDR3 covers 13 residues. V was shortened by 5 bases and J by 2 bases, with 10 bases between the two germline ends. CDR3 DNA sequence: TGCGCCAGCAGCTTCGGACAAGCCTACGAGCAGTACTTC. Its protein is CASSFGQAYEQYF.

The rearrangement links TRBV5-6 to TRBJ1-2, with 9 bases aligning to TRBD1. The trim removed 2 bases at V and 7 bases at J, leaving 12 bases unmatched. Germline V gives CDR1 SGHDT, CDR2 YYEEEE. This CDR3 is 16 amino acids long. CDR3 sequence reads: CASSFPTGGDRRGYTF. The CDR3 nucleotides read TGTGCCAGCAGCTTTCCCACAGGGGGCGACCGCCGTGGCTACACCTTC.

The rearrangement uses TRBV6-5 and TRBJ2-1, with unresolved D. The length of the CDR3 is 13 residues. V lost 5 bases, J lost 7 bases, and 12 bases lay in between. Looked up from germline, CDR1 is MNHEY and CDR2 is SVGAGI. CDR3 in amino acids: CASSTQLMNEQFF. The CDR3 DNA is TGTGCCAGCAGTACTCAACTAATGAATGAGCAGTTCTTC.

This clone showed up just a few times. The CDR3 loop is CASRAYSGGFQETQYF. CDR3 sequence (DNA): TGTGCCAGCAGAGCTTATAGCGGGGGATTCCAAGAGACCCAGTACTTC. V is TRBV2 and J is TRBJ2-5, with TRBD2 matching over 9 bases. CDR3 length equals 16 residues. With V trimmed by 6 bases and J by 1 base, 9 bases remained unmatched. CDR1 is SNHLY and CDR2 is FYNNEI in the germline V gene. The full variable domain, completed using reference TRBV2 and TRBJ2-5, is EPEVTQTPSHQVTQMGQEVILRCVPISNHLYFYWYRQILGQKVEFLVSFYNNEISEKSEIFDDQFSVERPDGSNFTLKIRSTKLEDSAMYFCASRAYSGGFQETQYFGPGTRLLVL.

This chain connects TRBV5-6 to TRBJ2-7; possibly TRBD1 for D (5 bases). Germline CDR1 reads SGHDT; CDR2 reads YYEEEE. V was shortened by 0 bases and J by 4 bases, with 11 bases between the two germline ends. The CDR3 runs 14 residues. CDR3 sequence: CASSLGQGVYEQYF. The CDR3 DNA is TGTGCCAGCAGCTTGGGGCAGGGTGTATACGAGCAGTACTTC.

This clone has ten or more counts. The chain uses TRBV7-6 and TRBJ1-5, with a weak D call TRBD1 (6 bases). V was trimmed by 1 base and J by 8 bases, leaving 18 bases between them. Germline CDR1 SGHVS, CDR2 FNYEAQ. The CDR3 loop spans 16 amino acids. In DNA form, the CDR3 reads TGTGCCAGCAGCTTAGGCGGGGGCAGGGCTCTTGAGCCCCAGCATTTT. Residues: CASSLGGGRALEPQHF.

The chain carries TRBV7-9 and TRBJ1-6, with D uncertain. Trimming took 0 bases from V and 8 from J, leaving 5 bases between them. Germline V gene data show CDR1 as SEHNR and CDR2 as FQNEAQ (reference sequence). The CDR3 loop spans 13 amino acids. DNA of the CDR3: TGTGCCAGCAGCTTAGCGCTAGATTCACCCCTCCACTTT. It specifies CASSLALDSPLHF.

The chain links TRBV10-3 to TRBJ1-5, with TRBD1 as a possible D gene (5 bases). The CDR3 spans 14 residues. Germline CDR1 and CDR2: ENHRY and SYGVKD. V was shortened by 6 bases and J by 3 bases, with 12 bases between the two germline ends. As DNA, the CDR3 is TGTGCCATCAGCCCCGCCAGGGTCAATCAGCCCCAGCATTTT. The encoded protein is CAISPARVNQPQHF.

The V and J genes are TRBV30 and TRBJ1-1, with no clear D. This CDR3 region has 15 residues. V lost 0 bases and J lost 0, with 11 bases in between. In germline, CDR1 is GTSNPN, CDR2 SVGIG (reference sequence). CDR3: CAWSVTTELNTEAFF. The CDR3 DNA is TGTGCCTGGAGTGTTACGACGGAATTGAACACTGAAGCTTTCTTT. Combining the CDR3 with reference TRBV30 and TRBJ1-1 gives the whole variable domain SQTIHQWPATLVQPVGSPLSLECTVEGTSNPNLYWYRQAAGRGLQLLFYSVGIGQISSEVPQNLSASRPQDRQFILSSKKLLLSDSGFYLCAWSVTTELNTEAFFGQGTRLTVV.

This clone has only a few counts. The J gene is TRBJ2-7, the V gene TRBV19; D may be TRBD1 or TRBD2 (6 bases each). The CDR3 covers 16 residues. Trimming pared 5 bases from V and 3 bases from J, leaving 20 bases between. CDR1 is LNHDA, CDR2 SQIVND, per germline (reference sequence). The CDR3 protein is CASSAEEGEWDYEQYF. The CDR3 nucleotides read TGTGCCAGTAGTGCCGAGGAGGGGGAGTGGGACTACGAGCAGTACTTC. Complete variable domain (other parts from reference TRBV19 and TRBJ2-7): DGGITQSPKYLFRKEGQNVTLSCEQNLNHDAMYWYRQDPGQGLRLIYYSQIVNDFQKGDIAEGYSVSREKKESFPLTVTSAQKNPTAFYLCASSAEEGEWDYEQYFGPGTRLTVT.

This clone was counted between two and nine times. V gene TRBV19 combines with J gene TRBJ2-7, with a possible D match to TRBD2 (6 bases). Germline loops: CDR1 LNHDA, CDR2 SQIVND (reference sequence). The germline V and J ends were trimmed by 3 bases and 5 bases, with 14 bases remaining between them. The length of the CDR3 is 14 residues. The CDR3: CASSINGGANEQYF. CDR3 DNA sequence: TGTGCCAGTAGTATCAATGGAGGGGCCAACGAGCAGTACTTC. Supplemented by reference TRBV19 and TRBJ2-7, the full variable domain reads DGGITQSPKYLFRKEGQNVTLSCEQNLNHDAMYWYRQDPGQGLRLIYYSQIVNDFQKGDIAEGYSVSREKKESFPLTVTSAQKNPTAFYLCASSINGGANEQYFGPGTRLTVT.

Only a few counts were recorded for this clone. The chain joins TRBV29-1 to TRBJ1-2, with 7 bases matching TRBD1. This CDR3 contains 11 residues. Germline CDR1 is SQVTM and CDR2 is ANQGSEA. J was trimmed by 3 bases and V by 6 bases; bases with no gene match: 1. The CDR3 loop is CSVDRDYGYTF. The DNA of the CDR3 is TGCAGCGTCGACAGGGACTATGGCTACACCTTC.

This clone came up a few times. The V call is TRBV5-1, the J call TRBJ2-7; D remains ambiguous. This CDR3 has 15 residues. Germline loops: CDR1 SGHRS, CDR2 YFSETQ. V was cut by 2 bases and J by 1 base, with 13 bases left in between. DNA of the CDR3: TGCGCCAGCAGCTTCCGCGGTCAGGTTTCCTACGAGCAGTACTTC. This codes for CASSFRGQVSYEQYF.

The genes are TRBV5-1 and TRBJ2-1, with 8 nucleotides matching TRBD2. J lost 5 bases, V lost 1 base, and 2 bases had no gene match. The CDR3 contains 14 residues. CDR1 and CDR2 (germline): SGHRS, YFSETQ. CDR3 protein: CASSLLAGHNEQFF. The CDR3 DNA follows: TGCGCCAGCAGCTTGCTAGCGGGCCACAATGAGCAGTTCTTC. Complete variable domain (other parts from reference TRBV5-1 and TRBJ2-1): KAGVTQTPRYLIKTRGQQVTLSCSPISGHRSVSWYQQTPGQGLQFLFEYFSETQRNKGNFPGRFSGRQFSNSRSEMNVSTLELGDSALYLCASSLLAGHNEQFFGPGTRLTVL.

This clone came up once. The chain couples TRBV7-9 to TRBJ2-5, with D uncertain. The germline V gene has CDR1 SEHNR and CDR2 FQNEAQ (reference sequence). The CDR3 covers 16 residues. Trimming shortened V by 5 bases and J by 1 base, and 17 bases separated the two germline ends. This chain's CDR3 is CASSPGPTRGQETQYF. In nucleotides, the CDR3 is TGTGCCAGCAGCCCCGGTCCCACCAGAGGCCAAGAGACCCAGTACTTC.

The table lists this clone with a few counts. CDR3 sequence reads: CASSEDTQYF. In nucleotides, the CDR3 is TGCGCCAGCAGTGAGGATACGCAGTATTTT. The rearrangement joins TRBV10-2 to TRBJ2-3; no clear D gene. The germline gives CDR1 WSHSY, CDR2 SAAADI. Trimming pared 2 bases from V and 6 bases from J, leaving 0 bases between. The CDR3 covers 10 residues.

This clone came up a few times. J is TRBJ2-1 and V is TRBV30; unclear D gene. Per the germline V gene, CDR1 is GTSNPN and CDR2 is SVGIG (reference sequence). V was clipped by 0 bases and J by 3 bases, with 6 bases between them. The CDR3 spans 13 residues. CDR3 DNA sequence: TGTGCCTGGAGTGTAGCTGGCTACAATGAGCAGTTCTTC. Translation: CAWSVAGYNEQFF.

This clone was seen a handful of times. This chain uses TRBV27 with TRBJ2-7; weak D call: TRBD1 (6 bases). The CDR3 covers 16 residues. From germline, CDR1 is MNHEY and CDR2 SMNVEV (reference sequence). Trimming cost V 0 bases and J 6 bases, with 18 bases left between them. DNA of the CDR3: TGTGCCAGCAGTTTATCACAGGGTGAACAAAGTTTCGAGCAGTACTTC. Translation gives CASSLSQGEQSFEQYF.

The rearrangement uses TRBV7-9 and TRBJ2-2; the D is unclear. Looked up from germline, CDR1 is SEHNR and CDR2 is FQNEAQ (reference sequence). V lost 8 bases and J lost 7, with 17 bases in between. CDR3 length equals 14 residues. The CDR3 nucleotides read TGTGCCAGCCGGGTCGACTCCTCCGGCGGGGAGCTGTTTTTT. Protein: CASRVDSSGGELFF. Full variable domain (outside the CDR3, taken from reference TRBV7-9 and TRBJ2-2): DTGVSQNPRHKITKRGQNVTFRCDPISEHNRLYWYRQTLGQGPEFLTYFQNEAQLEKSRLLSDRFSAERPKGSFSTLEIQRTEQGDSAMYLCASRVDSSGGELFFGEGSRLTVL.

This chain uses TRBV27 with TRBJ2-1; a weak D match, TRBD2 (5 bases). The length of the CDR3 is 14 residues. Germline loops: CDR1 MNHEY, CDR2 SMNVEV (reference sequence). V was cut by 7 bases and J by 1 base, with 11 bases left in between. CDR3 sequence: CASTGSASYNEQFF. CDR3 DNA sequence: TGTGCCAGCACTGGGAGTGCGTCCTACAATGAGCAGTTCTTC.

As regards this clone: A far larger clone is just one base off, so this is likely a read error. In the same sample, other DNA sequences code for this CDR3. The V and J genes are TRBV7-9 and TRBJ2-2; no reliable D call. Germline V gene data show CDR1 as SEHNR and CDR2 as FQNEAQ (reference sequence). Trimming pared 6 bases from V and 0 bases from J, leaving 5 bases between. CDR3 length: 13 residues. As DNA, the CDR3 is TGTGCCAGCAGTGACTCGAACACCGGGGAGCTGTTTTTT. Translating it yields CASSDSNTGELFF.